Below, 3 T cell receptor beta chains from the same sample are listed, as sequenced in a study of blood T cell repertoires in COVID-19. TCRdb's copy holds only in-frame clones and misses some; the assay was immunoSEQ multiplex PCR. The sample shows tens of thousands of clones, 75% to 90% of them seen only once. The sequencing sample was made of peripheral blood. All receptors come from a man aged 50-59 years with acute or convalescent COVID-19.

This clone was picked up a small number of times. The chain is built from TRBV5-6 and TRBJ1-4; D is undetermined. The CDR3 totals 16 residues. Germline assignment: CDR1 SGHDT and CDR2 YYEEEE. Trimming removed 0 bases at V and 0 bases at J, with 9 bases between. This chain's CDR3 is CASSLVGETTNEKLFF. In DNA form, the CDR3 reads TGTGCCAGCAGCTTGGTTGGGGAGACAACTAATGAAAAACTGTTTTTT.

A single count supports this clone. The gene calls are TRBV19 and TRBJ2-5; 7 bases are shared with TRBD2. This CDR3 is 14 amino acids long. V shed 5 bases and J 2 bases; nucleotides not matched to a gene: 5. Germline V gene lookup returns CDR1 LNHDA and CDR2 SQIVND (reference sequence). Here the CDR3 reads CASSSPGGQETQYF. CDR3 nucleotides: TGTGCCAGTAGTTCTCCCGGGGGGCAAGAGACCCAGTACTTC. Combining the CDR3 with reference TRBV19 and TRBJ2-5 gives the whole variable domain DGGITQSPKYLFRKEGQNVTLSCEQNLNHDAMYWYRQDPGQGLRLIYYSQIVNDFQKGDIAEGYSVSREKKESFPLTVTSAQKNPTAFYLCASSSPGGQETQYFGPGTRLLVL.

This sequence joins TRBV27 and TRBJ2-1, with a possible D match to TRBD1 (5 bases). Germline V gene sequence: CDR1 MNHEY, CDR2 SMNVEV (reference sequence). V was clipped by 3 bases and J by 3 bases, with 6 bases between them. The CDR3 spans 13 residues. The CDR3 sequence: CASSFQGYNEQFF. CDR3 in DNA: TGTGCCAGCAGTTTTCAGGGCTACAATGAGCAGTTCTTC.